Shown below are 12 T cell receptor beta chains from a single sample sequenced in a study of blood T cell repertoires in COVID-19. Some clones are missing from TCRdb's copy, which holds only in-frame ones; the method was immunoSEQ multiplex PCR. The table has about 270,000 clones, more than 75% seen once. Material: PBMCs or T cells enriched from blood (not recorded which). The receptors were gathered from a woman between 55 and 75 years old in a cohort exposed to, infected with or recovered from COVID-19 (not recorded which).

The rearrangement links TRBV5-8 to TRBJ1-3; possibly TRBD1 for D (5 bases). The CDR3 consists of 16 residues. Trimming took 4 bases from V and 0 from J, leaving 14 bases between them. CDR1 and CDR2 (germline): SGHTS, YDEGEE. The CDR3 coding sequence is TGTGCCAGCAGCCCAGGGTTCTTGAACTCTGGAAACACCATATATTTT. This encodes CASSPGFLNSGNTIYF.

J is TRBJ1-5 and V is TRBV11-2; D is perhaps TRBD1 (5 bases). The V and J ends lost 4 bases and 2 bases respectively, with 12 bases between them. Germline V gives CDR1 SGHAT, CDR2 FQNNGV. This CDR3 has 15 amino acids. CDR3 sequence: CASSSGGDGNQPQHF. CDR3 in DNA: TGTGCCAGCAGCTCGGGGGGAGATGGCAATCAGCCCCAGCATTTT.

The V gene is TRBV11-1, the J gene TRBJ2-7; maybe TRBD1 (5 bases). The CDR3 runs 14 residues. The germline gives CDR1 SGHAT, CDR2 FQDESV (reference sequence). V was clipped by 2 bases and J by 2 bases, with 10 bases between them. The CDR3 DNA reads as TGTGCCAGCAGCTTATCGACAGTAACCTACGAGCAGTACTTC. Translation: CASSLSTVTYEQYF.

The chain combines TRBV7-8 with TRBJ1-6; D remains ambiguous. Germline CDR1 reads SGHVS; CDR2 reads FQNEAQ. V dropped 0 bases and J dropped 5 bases, with 5 bases sitting between them. The CDR3 loop spans 14 amino acids. This CDR3 reads CASSLATDNSPLHF. DNA of the CDR3: TGTGCCAGCAGCTTAGCTACGGATAATTCACCCCTCCACTTT.

The chain links TRBV11-1 to TRBJ2-1; 7 nucleotides line up with TRBD2. J gave up 4 bases and V 2 bases, and 8 bases lay outside the gene matches. This CDR3 region has 16 residues. CDR1 and CDR2 (germline): SGHAT, FQDESV (reference sequence). The CDR3 DNA sequence: TGTGCCAGCAGCTTAAGGGGTGGGAGGGAATACAATGAGCAGTTCTTC. It yields the protein CASSLRGGREYNEQFF.

The V call is TRBV2, the J call TRBJ2-1, with D perhaps TRBD2 (5 bases). Germline V gene lookup returns CDR1 SNHLY and CDR2 FYNNEI. The CDR3 length is 15 residues. Between the trimmed V and J ends, which lost 1 base and 7 bases, there was a span of 14 bases. The CDR3 spells CASSEGPDSVNEQFF. The CDR3 DNA is TGTGCCAGCAGTGAAGGCCCGGACTCGGTAAATGAGCAGTTCTTC.

The sample holds one count of this clone. This chain links TRBV30 with TRBJ1-3, with D unresolved. Germline assignment: CDR1 GTSNPN and CDR2 SVGIG (reference sequence). V was trimmed by 2 bases and J by 4 bases, leaving 15 bases between them. The CDR3 runs to 15 residues. This CDR3 reads CAWSTSGIRGNTIYF. The DNA for the CDR3 is TGTGCCTGGAGTACTTCGGGGATTCGAGGAAACACCATATATTTT.

The chain joins TRBV28 to TRBJ1-6, with D hard to call. V lost 6 bases and J lost 7, with 7 bases in between. The CDR3 has 12 amino acids. Looked up from germline, CDR1 is MDHEN and CDR2 is SYDVKM. The CDR3 nucleotides are TGTGCCAGCAGCCCGGGAAATTCACCCCTCCACTTT. Protein: CASSPGNSPLHF. Using reference TRBV28 and TRBJ1-6 for the parts outside the CDR3, the full variable domain is DVKVTQSSRYLVKRTGEKVFLECVQDMDHENMFWYRQDPGLGLRLIYFSYDVKMKEKGDIPEGYSVSREKKERFSLILESASTNQTSMYLCASSPGNSPLHFGNGTRLTVT.

To note about this clone: One end of the junction varies from germline; a read error may be responsible. This rearrangement joins TRBV7-7 to TRBJ2-2; possible D gene TRBD2, 5 bases. The CDR3 has 15 residues. The germline CDR1 and CDR2 sequences are SSHAT and FNYEAQ (reference sequence). The CDR3 sequence is CASSSSGVNTGELFF. CDR3 coding DNA: TGTGCTAGCAGCTCGAGCGGAGTGAACACCGGGGAGCTGTTTTTT.

This clone occurred once. The V gene is TRBV6-5, the J gene TRBJ1-2; TRBD1 matches at 11 bases. Germline V CDR1 and CDR2: MNHEY, SVGAGI. This CDR3 has 15 residues. Losses at the gene ends were 2 bases for V and 6 bases for J; bases not matched to a gene: 5. The CDR3 bases are TGTGCCAGCAGTTACAGTCGGACAGGGGGCGATGGCTACACCTTC. Its protein is CASSYSRTGGDGYTF.

The chain is built from TRBV9 and TRBJ1-5, with D unresolved. The ends were cut back, 4 bases at V and 2 bases at J, with 13 bases in the middle. The CDR3 is made up of 15 amino acids. Germline lookup yields CDR1 SGDLS and CDR2 YYNGEE. In nucleotides, the CDR3 is TGTGCCAGCAGCCCCGGCGGATTAGGCAATCAGCCCCAGCATTTT. Protein product: CASSPGGLGNQPQHF.

The chain uses TRBV19 and TRBJ2-1, with 9 bases identical to TRBD2. V shed 4 bases and J 0 bases; nucleotides not matched to a gene: 4. CDR1 is LNHDA and CDR2 is SQIVND in the germline V gene (reference sequence). The CDR3 spans 16 residues. The CDR3 bases are TGTGCCAGTAGTAGTGGGCGGGAGGGCTCCTACAATGAGCAGTTCTTC. It is translated as CASSSGREGSYNEQFF.